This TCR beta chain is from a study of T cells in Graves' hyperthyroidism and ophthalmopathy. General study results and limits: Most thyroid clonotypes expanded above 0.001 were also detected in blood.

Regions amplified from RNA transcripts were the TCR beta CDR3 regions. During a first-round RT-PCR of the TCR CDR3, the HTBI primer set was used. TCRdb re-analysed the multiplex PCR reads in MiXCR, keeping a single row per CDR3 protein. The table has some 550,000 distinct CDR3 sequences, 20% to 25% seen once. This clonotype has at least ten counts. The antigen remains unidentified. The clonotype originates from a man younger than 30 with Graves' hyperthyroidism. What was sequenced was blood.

This CDR3 reads CASGTGILQPQHF. The CDR3, as DNA: TGTGCCAGCGGGACAGGGATTCTCCAGCCCCAGCATTTT. The chain has TRBV28 and TRBJ1-5; 9 bases are a match to TRBD1. Germline V gene lookup returns CDR1 MDHEN and CDR2 SYDVKM. J was trimmed by 7 bases and V by 8 bases; bases with no gene match: 6. This CDR3 is built from 13 residues. Using reference TRBV28 and TRBJ1-5 for the parts outside the CDR3, the full variable domain is DVKVTQSSRYLVKRTGEKVFLECVQDMDHENMFWYRQDPGLGLRLIYFSYDVKMKEKGDIPEGYSVSREKKERFSLILESASTNQTSMYLCASGTGILQPQHFGDGTRLSIL.